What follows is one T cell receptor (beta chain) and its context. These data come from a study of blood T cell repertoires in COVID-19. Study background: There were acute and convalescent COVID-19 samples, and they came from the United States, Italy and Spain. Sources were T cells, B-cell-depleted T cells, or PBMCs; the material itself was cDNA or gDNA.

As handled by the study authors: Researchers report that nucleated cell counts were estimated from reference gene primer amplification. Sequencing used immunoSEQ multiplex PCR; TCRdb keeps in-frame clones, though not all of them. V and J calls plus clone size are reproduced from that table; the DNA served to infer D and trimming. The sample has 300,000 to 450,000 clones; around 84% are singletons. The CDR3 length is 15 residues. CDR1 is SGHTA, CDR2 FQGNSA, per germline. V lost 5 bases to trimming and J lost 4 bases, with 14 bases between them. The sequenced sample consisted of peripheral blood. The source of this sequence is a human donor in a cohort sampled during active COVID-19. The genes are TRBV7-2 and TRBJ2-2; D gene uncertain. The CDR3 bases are TGTGCCAGCAGCCCCACCCGTGCGCTCACCGGGGAGCTGTTTTTT. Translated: CASSPTRALTGELFF.